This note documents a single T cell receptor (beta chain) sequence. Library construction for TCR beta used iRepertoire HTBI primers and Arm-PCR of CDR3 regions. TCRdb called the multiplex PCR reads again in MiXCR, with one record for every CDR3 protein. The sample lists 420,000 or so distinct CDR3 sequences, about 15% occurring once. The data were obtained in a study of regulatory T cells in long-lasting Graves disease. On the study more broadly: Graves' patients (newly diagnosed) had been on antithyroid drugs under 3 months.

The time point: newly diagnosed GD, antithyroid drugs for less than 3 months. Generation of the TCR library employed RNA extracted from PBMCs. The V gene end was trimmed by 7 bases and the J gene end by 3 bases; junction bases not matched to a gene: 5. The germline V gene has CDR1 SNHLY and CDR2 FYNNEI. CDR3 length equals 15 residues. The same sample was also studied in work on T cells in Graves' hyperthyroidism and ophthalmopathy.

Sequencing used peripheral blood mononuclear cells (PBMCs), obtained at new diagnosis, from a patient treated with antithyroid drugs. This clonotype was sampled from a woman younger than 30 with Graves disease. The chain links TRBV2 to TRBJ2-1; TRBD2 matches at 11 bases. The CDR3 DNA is TGTGCCAGCACCAACCTAGCGGGAGGCTACAATGAGCAGTTCTTC. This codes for CASTNLAGGYNEQFF.